This T cell receptor beta chain appears in the sequencing data of a study of T cell repertoires in cytomegalovirus infection. Study details: Newly reported HLA-C-restricted and thoroughly characterized HLA-B-restricted CMV epitopes were employed. A matching HLA type, together with CMV infection, was signaled by public TCR beta signatures. Broader study findings: The ex vivo response was dominated by HLA-C-restricted CMV-specific TCR beta clonotypes. The cumulative frequency of public TCR beta families identified carriers of CMV plus the relevant HLA.

In this sample, this clonotype turned up many times. Its antigen is currently unknown. A single record per CDR3 protein comes from TCRdb applying MiXCR to the reads. This sample carries about 60,000 distinct CDR3 sequences, over 20% of them seen once, and the ten largest clones take 65% to 85%. The CDR3 extends over 13 amino acids. Germline CDR1 MGHRA, CDR2 YSYEKL. Trimming at V came to 5 bases and at J to 5 bases, leaving 2 bases not matched to a gene. This TCR was sampled from a human donor in good health (CMV status not recorded). Some clones in this sample may be carry-over from other donors' samples. The V gene is TRBV4-1, the J gene TRBJ1-1; 10 bases fit TRBD1. The material was CD8+ T cells from cultured PBMCs, obtained from culture after CMV antigen stimulation. The DNA of the CDR3 is TGCGCCAGCAGCGACAGGGGGCTGACTGAAGCTTTCTTT. Translated, it gives CASSDRGLTEAFF.